Below are 20 T cell receptor beta chains sequenced from a single sample in a study of blood T cell repertoires in COVID-19. Profiling relied on immunoSEQ multiplex PCR, and the TCRdb table lists in-frame clones only, not all of them. The table shows about 250,000 clones, with around nine tenths occurring only once. The sample taken for sequencing was peripheral blood. These TCRs come from a young man with active or convalescent COVID-19.

The genes are TRBV4-1 and TRBJ1-1; D gene ambiguous. Germline V CDR1 and CDR2: MGHRA, YSYEKL. The CDR3 is 12 residues long. V lost 5 bases to trimming and J lost 0 bases, with 4 bases between them. In DNA form, the CDR3 reads TGCGCCAGCAGCTCAATGAACACTGAAGCTTTCTTT. Protein: CASSSMNTEAFF.

This clone appeared once. The chain combines TRBV11-2 with TRBJ2-3; 8 positions match TRBD2. The ends lost 1 base at V and 0 bases at J; junction bases unmatched: 6. This CDR3 contains 17 residues. In germline, CDR1 is SGHAT, CDR2 FQNNGV. The CDR3 coding sequence is TGTGCCAGCAGCTTAGGAGGTACTAGCGGAAGCACAGATACGCAGTATTTT. This codes for CASSLGGTSGSTDTQYF. Filled out from reference TRBV11-2 and TRBJ2-3, the complete variable domain reads EAGVAQSPRYKIIEKRQSVAFWCNPISGHATLYWYQQILGQGPKLLIQFQNNGVVDDSQLPKDRFSAERLKGVDSTLKIQPAKLEDSAVYLCASSLGGTSGSTDTQYFGPGTRLTVL.

V usage is TRBV30 and J usage is TRBJ1-6, with a possible D match to TRBD1 (6 bases). This CDR3 region has 15 residues. The V end was cut by 3 bases, the J end by 7 bases, with 16 bases between. Germline assignment: CDR1 GTSNPN and CDR2 SVGIG (reference sequence). The DNA for the CDR3 is TGTGCCTGGAGACTGAGGACAGCAGGAAATTCACCCCTCCACTTT. This sequence encodes CAWRLRTAGNSPLHF.

The chain recombines TRBV2 with TRBJ2-3, with D perhaps TRBD1 (5 bases). Germline V gives CDR1 SNHLY, CDR2 FYNNEI. Deletions cut 5 bases from V and 2 bases from J, with 17 bases between. The CDR3 is 16 residues long. The chain's CDR3 is CASSSTATLLTDTQYF. In DNA form, the CDR3 reads TGTGCCAGCAGTTCGACAGCCACTCTACTCACAGATACGCAGTATTTT.

The chain carries TRBV7-2 and TRBJ1-3; D gene uncertain. The CDR3 runs 15 residues. Looked up from germline, CDR1 is SGHTA and CDR2 is FQGNSA. Trimming left V 5 bases short and J 0 bases short, with 11 bases between. The CDR3 region is CASSADISSGNTIYF. The CDR3 DNA follows: TGTGCCAGCAGCGCAGACATAAGCTCTGGAAACACCATATATTTT.

A few counts support this clone. The chain joins TRBV7-9 to TRBJ2-2, with 9 bases identical to TRBD2. This CDR3 region has 17 residues. J lost 3 bases, V lost 4 bases, and 9 bases had no gene match. From germline, CDR1 is SEHNR and CDR2 FQNEAQ (reference sequence). CDR3 nucleotides: TGTGCCAGCAGCTCCCCCGGCGGGAGGGCCGACACCGGGGAGCTGTTTTTT. Amino acids: CASSSPGGRADTGELFF.

The chain has TRBV29-1 and TRBJ2-3; 7 nucleotides agree with TRBD2. CDR1 is SQVTM and CDR2 is ANQGSEA in the germline V gene. Losses at the gene ends were 1 base for V and 4 bases for J; bases not matched to a gene: 5. This CDR3 is 14 amino acids long. CDR3 DNA sequence: TGCAGCGTTGAAGGCGGACTAGAGGCAGATACGCAGTATTTT. It codes for CSVEGGLEADTQYF.

The gene calls are TRBV28 and TRBJ1-5; D call uncertain. The CDR3 spans 16 residues. Germline loops: CDR1 MDHEN, CDR2 SYDVKM. Trimming pared 3 bases from V and 1 base from J, leaving 13 bases between. CDR3: CASSFQILESNQPQHF. Here the CDR3 DNA reads TGTGCCAGCAGTTTTCAAATCCTCGAGAGCAATCAGCCCCAGCATTTT.

This clone was observed a few times. The chain couples TRBV19 to TRBJ1-1, with no clear D. Between the trimmed V and J ends, which lost 4 bases and 9 bases, there was a span of 9 bases. The germline gives CDR1 LNHDA, CDR2 SQIVND (reference sequence). This CDR3 contains 11 residues. The CDR3 DNA is TGTGCCAGTAGTACGACCGGGAAAGCTTTCTTT. It specifies CASSTTGKAFF.

The rearrangement links TRBV19 to TRBJ1-1; TRBD1 might be the D (5 bases). With 3 bases removed from V and 5 bases from J, the gap between germline ends came to 13 bases. The V gene's germline CDR1 is LNHDA and CDR2 SQIVND (reference sequence). The CDR3 totals 14 residues. The CDR3 nucleotides read TGTGCCAGTAGTATCCAGCCAGGGCGGACTGAAGCTTTCTTT. Translating it yields CASSIQPGRTEAFF.

The chain recombines TRBV12-5 with TRBJ2-7; D call uncertain. This CDR3 is 13 amino acids long. The germline V gene has CDR1 LGHNT and CDR2 FRNRAP. V was pared by 7 bases and J by 5 bases, with 15 bases between. The CDR3 is CASAPGGFHEQYF. As DNA, the CDR3 is TGTGCTAGTGCACCGGGTGGATTCCACGAGCAGTACTTC.

This clone turned up a few times. The genes are TRBV28 and TRBJ1-5; 10 bases agree with TRBD1. The V segment lost 7 bases and the J segment 1 base; nucleotides outside the gene matches: 13. Germline V gene sequence: CDR1 MDHEN, CDR2 SYDVKM. The CDR3 loop spans 18 amino acids. The CDR3: CASTLLAPGQGSNQPQHF. The CDR3 nucleotides are TGTGCCAGCACCCTTCTAGCTCCGGGACAGGGGAGCAATCAGCCCCAGCATTTT. Filled out from reference TRBV28 and TRBJ1-5, the complete variable domain reads DVKVTQSSRYLVKRTGEKVFLECVQDMDHENMFWYRQDPGLGLRLIYFSYDVKMKEKGDIPEGYSVSREKKERFSLILESASTNQTSMYLCASTLLAPGQGSNQPQHFGDGTRLSIL.

The rearrangement links TRBV27 to TRBJ2-1, with D possibly being TRBD1 (5 bases). V was shortened by 0 bases and J by 6 bases, with 15 bases between the two germline ends. The CDR3 is 16 residues long. From germline, CDR1 is MNHEY and CDR2 SMNVEV (reference sequence). CDR3 in DNA: TGTGCCAGCAGTTTATCCTCCCCCAGGGTCGGCAATGAGCAGTTCTTC. Its translation: CASSLSSPRVGNEQFF.

This chain's CDR3 is CASSPLASIYNEQFF. In DNA form, the CDR3 reads TGTGCCAGCAGCCCGCTGGCTAGCATCTACAATGAGCAGTTCTTC. The chain carries TRBV7-6 and TRBJ2-1, with TRBD2 as a possible D gene (5 bases). V was clipped by 5 bases and J by 3 bases, with 14 bases between them. The CDR3 sequence is 15 residues long. Germline V lookup: CDR1 SGHVS, CDR2 FNYEAQ. The full variable domain, its missing parts supplied by reference TRBV7-6 and TRBJ2-1, is GAGVSQSPRYKVTKRGQDVALRCDPISGHVSLYWYRQALGQGPEFLTYFNYEAQQDKSGLPNDRFSAERPEGSISTLTIQRTEQRDSAMYRCASSPLASIYNEQFFGPGTRLTVL.

The chain couples TRBV6-6 to TRBJ1-1; 7 bases agree with TRBD1. The germline gives CDR1 MNHNY, CDR2 SVGAGI (reference sequence). Trimming took 6 bases from V and 4 from J; bases not matched to a gene: 8. This CDR3 has 14 amino acids. Here the CDR3 reads CASSSTGASTEAFF. The CDR3 nucleotides read TGTGCCAGCAGCTCAACAGGGGCGTCCACTGAAGCTTTCTTT.

This clone was recorded a few times. The V call is TRBV7-2, the J call TRBJ1-2; D not resolved. Trimming left V 3 bases short and J 3 bases short, with 8 bases between. The CDR3 contains 13 residues. Germline V gene data show CDR1 as SGHTA and CDR2 as FQGNSA. This CDR3 reads CASSFGAHYGYTF. CDR3 bases: TGTGCCAGCAGCTTTGGAGCCCACTATGGCTACACCTTC.

This CDR3 is CASSLSGSLGEKLFF. DNA for the CDR3: TGTGCCAGCAGCTTATCAGGGTCCCTTGGGGAAAAACTGTTTTTT. The J gene is TRBJ1-4, the V gene TRBV7-6, with a weak D call TRBD1 (5 bases). The germline V and J ends were trimmed by 2 bases and 8 bases, with 15 bases remaining between them. The germline CDR1 and CDR2 sequences are SGHVS and FNYEAQ. The CDR3 consists of 15 residues.

This clone was detected only once. The chain joins TRBV7-2 to TRBJ1-1; D is possibly TRBD1 (5 bases). The CDR3 runs 13 residues. The V end was cut by 7 bases, the J end by 0 bases, with 9 bases between. CDR1 and CDR2 from the germline V gene are SGHTA and FQGNSA. The CDR3 bases are TGTGCCAGCACCCCACAGGTGAACACTGAAGCTTTCTTT. Translated: CASTPQVNTEAFF. Complete variable domain (other parts from reference TRBV7-2 and TRBJ1-1): GAGVSQSPSNKVTEKGKDVELRCDPISGHTALYWYRQSLGQGLEFLIYFQGNSAPDKSGLPSDRFSAERTGGSVSTLTIQRTQQEDSAVYLCASTPQVNTEAFFGQGTRLTVV.

This clone occurred a few times. The rearrangement uses TRBV9 and TRBJ2-1; the match to TRBD2 covers 9 bases. This CDR3 contains 16 residues. The J segment lost 10 bases and the V segment lost 0 bases, leaving 11 bases of the junction unmatched. The germline gives CDR1 SGDLS, CDR2 YYNGEE. CDR3 nucleotides: TGTGCCAGCAGCGTAGACAGCGGGGGGTCGTTGGAGGAGCAGTTCTTC. Translation gives CASSVDSGGSLEEQFF.

The chain combines TRBV7-2 with TRBJ2-7; 9 nucleotides match TRBD1. With V trimmed by 4 bases and J by 1 base, 2 bases remained unmatched. Germline V gene lookup returns CDR1 SGHTA and CDR2 FQGNSA. The CDR3 extends over 14 amino acids. The CDR3 DNA reads as TGTGCCAGCAGCTCAGACAGGGGGTCCTACGAGCAGTACTTC. It encodes CASSSDRGSYEQYF. Full variable domain (missing parts from reference TRBV7-2 and TRBJ2-7): GAGVSQSPSNKVTEKGKDVELRCDPISGHTALYWYRQSLGQGLEFLIYFQGNSAPDKSGLPSDRFSAERTGGSVSTLTIQRTQQEDSAVYLCASSSDRGSYEQYFGPGTRLTVT.